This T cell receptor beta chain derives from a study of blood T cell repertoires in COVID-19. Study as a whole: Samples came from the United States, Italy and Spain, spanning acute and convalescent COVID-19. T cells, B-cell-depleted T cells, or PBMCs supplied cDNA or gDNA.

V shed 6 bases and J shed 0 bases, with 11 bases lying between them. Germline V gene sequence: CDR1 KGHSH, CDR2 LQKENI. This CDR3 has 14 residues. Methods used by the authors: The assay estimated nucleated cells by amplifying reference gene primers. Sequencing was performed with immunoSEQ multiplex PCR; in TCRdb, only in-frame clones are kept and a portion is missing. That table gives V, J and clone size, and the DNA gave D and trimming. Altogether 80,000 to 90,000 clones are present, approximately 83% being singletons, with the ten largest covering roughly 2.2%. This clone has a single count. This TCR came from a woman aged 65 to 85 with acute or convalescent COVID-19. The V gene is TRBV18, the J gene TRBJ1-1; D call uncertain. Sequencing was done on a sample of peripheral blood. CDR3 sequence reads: CASSREFMNTEAFF. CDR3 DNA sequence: TGTGCCAGCTCTAGGGAGTTTATGAACACTGAAGCTTTCTTT.